This is a list of T cell receptor beta chains from one sample in a study of shared clonotypes between healthy human individuals. Generated by immunoSEQ multiplex PCR, the TCRdb table keeps only in-frame clones and is missing some. The table records over a million clones, about 96% of them present only once. Specimen: naive CD4+ T cells sorted from blood. The origin of the receptors is a man younger than 45 in good health. CDR3s include the opening cysteine and the closing phenylalanine or tryptophan. Fields, in order: V gene, J gene, CDR3 protein.

>TRBV18|TRBJ2-7
CASSPPDGTLYEQYF
>TRBV5-1|TRBJ2-7
CASSSTTGLVSYEQYF
>TRBV5-1|TRBJ2-7
CASRTAREGVEQYF
>TRBV5-1|TRBJ2-6
CASSFTTRVSGANVLTF
>TRBV5-1|TRBJ1-2
CASSLATGFSYTF
>TRBV7-9|TRBJ1-2
CASSPGTANYGYTF
>TRBV7-8|TRBJ2-3
CASSLGGIEDTQYF
>TRBV27|TRBJ1-4
CASRGGGEVSTNEKLFF
>TRBV29-1|TRBJ2-1
CSVGGRARNEQFF
>TRBV2|TRBJ2-7
CASSSDRYEQYF
>TRBV4-1|TRBJ1-2
CASSQNTGGIGYGYTF
>TRBV5-6|TRBJ2-6
CASSASGANVLTF
>TRBV9|TRBJ2-3
CASSVSIADGLEDTQYF
>TRBV10-3|TRBJ2-3
CAISGGDPQYF
>TRBV11-3|TRBJ2-1
CASSSPPTSGRPGLQNEQFF
>TRBV15|TRBJ2-1
CATSRGTNRYYNEQFF
>TRBV5-6|TRBJ2-7
CASSRGWIDPSGYEQYF
>TRBV27|TRBJ1-1
CASSPFQDRGRVGTEAFF
>TRBV11-2|TRBJ2-1
CASTKGASGGSYNEQFF
>TRBV7-9|TRBJ1-4
CASSLANEKLFF
>TRBV14|TRBJ2-1
CASSQDLKASVNEQFF
>TRBV6-4|TRBJ2-7
CASSDTPRGRDEQYF
>TRBV9|TRBJ2-1
CASSVVQGFGYNEQFF
>TRBV29-1|TRBJ2-7
CSVRPGLGTYEQYF
>TRBV5-1|TRBJ1-2
CASRPDSNYGYTF
>TRBV28|TRBJ1-2
CASSSGRALGYTF
>TRBV2|TRBJ2-1
CASRDTSSYNEQFF
>TRBV28|TRBJ1-1
CASSSYKNTEAFF
>TRBV10-3|TRBJ2-7
CAISEPGTGGTLSSSGIKRGEQYF
>TRBV7-2|TRBJ1-5
CASSPGTVSNQPQHF
>TRBV7-9|TRBJ2-1
CASSLGGAFNEQFF
>TRBV18|TRBJ2-6
CASSLYRQGADSGANVLTF
>TRBV5-3|TRBJ2-7
CARSFGQGAGEQYF
>TRBV28|TRBJ2-3
CASRGERRTDTQYF
>TRBV9|TRBJ2-5
CASSVGTSGSETQYF
>TRBV10-3|TRBJ1-1
CAISPRDTEAFF
>TRBV5-6|TRBJ2-2
CASSKTYTGELFF
>TRBV5-1|TRBJ2-3
CASSLDTPEGDTQYF
>TRBV10-1|TRBJ2-3
CASSESTPAAPGTDTQYF
>TRBV5-8|TRBJ2-7
CASGTALRTPYEQYF
>TRBV18|TRBJ2-1
CASSLLADNEQFF
>TRBV7-9|TRBJ2-7
CASSPGSAYEQYF
>TRBV11-2|TRBJ2-5
CASTENRGGLETQYF
>TRBV2|TRBJ2-3
CASGIGNTDTQYF
>TRBV7-3|TRBJ2-7
CASSRIENSYEQYF
>TRBV23-1|TRBJ2-7
CASSQKGTCRTYEQYF
>TRBV27|TRBJ1-1
CASSLLAGLGAFF
>TRBV19|TRBJ1-5
CASLDRASNQPQHF
>TRBV7-9|TRBJ1-1
CASIPVWTGGNTEAFF
>TRBV5-1|TRBJ2-1
CASSLENLAGIVDEQFF
>TRBV5-8|TRBJ2-1
CASSREASSYNEQFF
>TRBV6-1|TRBJ2-1
CASSAPGTSGYNEQFF
>TRBV19|TRBJ1-1
CATAVGAPLENTEAFF
>TRBV11-2|TRBJ2-1
CASSPGQGPYNEQFF